The 9 T cell receptor beta chains in this list originate from one sample, sequenced in a study of a mutant IDH1 vaccine in newly diagnosed glioma. Their antigens remain unidentified. Sequencing was performed with immunoSEQ multiplex PCR; in TCRdb, only in-frame clones are kept and a portion is missing. The sample has about 55,000 clones, approximately 80% seen once. This sample's time point: week 47, end of study. It was 300 ug of mutant IDH1 20-mer peptide that made up each vaccine dose, given with topical imiquimod. The sequences come from PBMCs, collected from a glioma patient whose treatment included an IDH1 peptide vaccine. Every receptor here comes from a woman in her thirties or forties with glioma. Some clones in this sample may be carry-over from other donors' samples.

J is TRBJ2-7 and V is TRBV14, with 10 bases matching TRBD1. CDR3 size: 16 residues. Trimming took 1 base from V and 4 from J; bases not matched to a gene: 7. Germline V CDR1 and CDR2: SGHDN, FVKESK. In nucleotides, the CDR3 is TGTGCCAGCAGCCAAGGCCCGGGACAGGGGCAGTACGAGCAGTACTTC. It yields the protein CASSQGPGQGQYEQYF.

The rearrangement uses TRBV9 and TRBJ2-5; D is unresolved. This CDR3 spans 14 amino acids. V lost 3 bases, J lost 5 bases, and 14 bases lay in between. Germline V gene sequence: CDR1 SGDLS, CDR2 YYNGEE. CDR3 in DNA: TGTGCCAGCAGCGCCACCACCATGAGGGAGACCCAGTACTTC. Translation: CASSATTMRETQYF. The entire variable domain, with the rest obtained from reference TRBV9 and TRBJ2-5, is as follows: DSGVTQTPKHLITATGQRVTLRCSPRSGDLSVYWYQQSLDQGLQFLIQYYNGEERAKGNILERFSAQQFPDLHSELNLSSLELGDSALYFCASSATTMRETQYFGPGTRLLVL.

This chain connects TRBV5-4 to TRBJ2-3, with 9 positions matching TRBD1. V lost 4 bases to trimming and J lost 5 bases; unmatched junction nucleotides: 8. The germline CDR1 and CDR2 sequences are SGHNT and YYREEE (reference sequence). The CDR3 length is 15 residues. The CDR3 bases are TGTGCCAGCAGCCCGGGACAGGGAAGGGGAGATACGCAGTATTTT. Translating gives CASSPGQGRGDTQYF.

This clone appeared once. This sequence joins TRBV9 and TRBJ2-7, with 8 bases matching TRBD2. CDR3 length: 13 residues. Germline V gives CDR1 SGDLS, CDR2 YYNGEE. Trimming cost V 0 bases and J 9 bases; bases outside gene matches: 5. CDR3 DNA: TGTGCCAGCAGCGTAGACAGCGGGAGCTCGCAGTACTTC. It is translated as CASSVDSGSSQYF.

This clone appeared a few times. The rearrangement joins TRBV7-6 to TRBJ2-1; D might be TRBD1 or TRBD2, each matching 5 bases. Germline loops: CDR1 SGHVS, CDR2 FNYEAQ. This CDR3 region has 16 residues. V lost 3 bases and J 2 bases, leaving 14 bases between the germline ends. CDR3 region: CASSFSGRPPYNEQFF. CDR3 nucleotide sequence: TGTGCCAGCAGCTTTTCAGGGAGACCTCCCTACAATGAGCAGTTCTTC. Full variable domain (outside the CDR3, taken from reference TRBV7-6 and TRBJ2-1): GAGVSQSPRYKVTKRGQDVALRCDPISGHVSLYWYRQALGQGPEFLTYFNYEAQQDKSGLPNDRFSAERPEGSISTLTIQRTEQRDSAMYRCASSFSGRPPYNEQFFGPGTRLTVL.

The chain links TRBV7-6 to TRBJ1-5; a possible D gene is TRBD1 (6 bases). The germline gives CDR1 SGHVS, CDR2 FNYEAQ. The CDR3 is 15 residues long. V was clipped by 0 bases and J by 6 bases, with 12 bases between them. The CDR3 protein is CASSLAGGRGQPQHF. As DNA, the CDR3 is TGTGCCAGCAGCTTAGCGGGGGGCCGGGGTCAGCCCCAGCATTTT. The variable domain in full, completed from reference TRBV7-6 and TRBJ1-5, reads GAGVSQSPRYKVTKRGQDVALRCDPISGHVSLYWYRQALGQGPEFLTYFNYEAQQDKSGLPNDRFSAERPEGSISTLTIQRTEQRDSAMYRCASSLAGGRGQPQHFGDGTRLSIL.

This chain joins TRBV5-1 and TRBJ1-1; D not certain. The germline V gene has CDR1 SGHRS and CDR2 YFSETQ. This CDR3 spans 15 amino acids. V was trimmed by 1 base and J by 3 bases, leaving 13 bases between them. CDR3 loop: CASSLFQERDTEAFF. CDR3 nucleotides: TGCGCCAGCAGCTTGTTCCAAGAAAGGGACACTGAAGCTTTCTTT.

The chain combines TRBV12-5 with TRBJ1-2, with no clear D. This CDR3 region has 12 residues. V was trimmed by 2 bases and J by 10 bases, leaving 11 bases between them. Looked up from germline, CDR1 is LGHNT and CDR2 is FRNRAP. CDR3 in DNA: TGTGCTAGTGGTTTGTCCACCAGCATCTACACCTTC. As protein: CASGLSTSIYTF.

The chain has TRBV15 and TRBJ2-7; D might be TRBD1 (6 bases). The germline CDR1 and CDR2 sequences are LNHNV and YYDKDF (reference sequence). The V and J ends lost 8 bases and 2 bases respectively, with 13 bases between them. This CDR3 is 13 amino acids long. CDR3 in amino acids: CATSQDSTYEQYF. As DNA, the CDR3 is TGTGCCACCTCCCAGGACAGTACCTACGAGCAGTACTTC.